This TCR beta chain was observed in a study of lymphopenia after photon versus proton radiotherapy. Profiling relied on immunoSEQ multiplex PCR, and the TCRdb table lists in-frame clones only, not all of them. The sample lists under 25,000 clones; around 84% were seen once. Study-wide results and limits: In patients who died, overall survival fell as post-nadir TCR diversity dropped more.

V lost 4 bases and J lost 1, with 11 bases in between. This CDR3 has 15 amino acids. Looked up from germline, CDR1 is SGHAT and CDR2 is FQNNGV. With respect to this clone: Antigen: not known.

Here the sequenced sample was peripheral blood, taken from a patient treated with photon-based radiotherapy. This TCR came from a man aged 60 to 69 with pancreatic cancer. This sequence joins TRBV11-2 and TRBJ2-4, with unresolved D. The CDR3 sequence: CASSSRSWAKNIQYF. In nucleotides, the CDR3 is TGTGCCAGCAGCTCCCGATCTTGGGCCAAAAACATTCAGTACTTC.